The TCR beta chain under discussion was sequenced for a study of sequential checkpoint blockade in melanoma. Clones were read by immunoSEQ multiplex PCR, and TCRdb kept only the in-frame ones, dropping some. The sample yields 25,000 to 35,000 clones, more than 80% seen once. The germline V gene has CDR1 SGHTA and CDR2 FQGTGA. J lost 6 bases, V lost 5 bases, and 8 bases had no gene match. The CDR3 has 15 amino acids. Treatment meaning: randomized to nivolumab then ipilimumab (arm A) or the reverse (arm B). DNA-damaging chemotherapy had not been given to any patient beforehand. This sequence was found in a human donor with melanoma. Here the sequenced sample was CD8+ T cells sorted from blood (inferred from file names), taken from a patient given nivolumab and ipilimumab in sequence. This chain uses TRBV7-3 with TRBJ2-3, with 10 nucleotides matching TRBD2. Written as DNA, the CDR3 is TGTGCCAGCAGCCCGGGACTAGCGATTCTCGATACGCAGTATTTT. Protein: CASSPGLAILDTQYF. The full variable domain, in which reference TRBV7-3 and TRBJ2-3 provide the parts outside the CDR3, is GAGVSQTPSNKVTEKGKYVELRCDPISGHTALYWYRQSLGQGPEFLIYFQGTGAADDSGLPNDRFFAVRPEGSVSTLKIQRTERGDSAVYLCASSPGLAILDTQYFGPGTRLTVL.